This is a list of T cell receptor beta chains from one sample in a study of blood T cell repertoires in COVID-19. Sequencing used immunoSEQ multiplex PCR; TCRdb keeps in-frame clones, though not all of them. The table includes a few hundred thousand clones, nearly 90% detected once. Sequenced input: PBMCs or T cells enriched from blood (not recorded which). Every receptor here comes from a woman younger than 30 who had been exposed to COVID-19. Each CDR3 is given with its conserved first and last residue. The D gene is left open where the match is weak. Only part of the rows carry a size: once, few, many, or a class if the clone is expanded.

V gene,clone size,D gene,J gene,CDR3 protein,CDR3 DNA
TRBV5-1,NA,TRBD1,TRBJ2-3,CASRSGQRSGDTQYF,TGCGCCAGCAGATCGGGACAGAGGTCGGGAGATACGCAGTATTTT
TRBV3-1/TRBV3-2,NA,NA,TRBJ2-5,CASSRGLSTRSETQYF,TGTGCCAGCAGCCGAGGACTCTCGACTAGATCAGAGACCCAGTACTTC
TRBV30,NA,NA,TRBJ1-1,CAWGSWGGGTEAFF,TGTGCCTGGGGGTCTTGGGGGGGCGGCACTGAAGCTTTCTTT
TRBV5-6,NA,TRBD1,TRBJ2-7,CASNAGGQGAYEQYF,TGTGCCAGCAACGCCGGGGGACAGGGGGCTTACGAGCAGTACTTC
TRBV5-6,NA,NA,TRBJ1-1,CASSIGNTEAFF,TGTGCCAGCAGCATCGGTAACACTGAAGCTTTCTTT
TRBV7-9,few,NA,TRBJ1-4,CASSPQGGEKLFF,TGTGCCAGCAGCCCGCAGGGAGGTGAAAAACTGTTTTTT
TRBV4-3,NA,TRBD1,TRBJ1-2,CASSPQGSTGYTF,TGCGCCAGCAGCCCACAGGGGTCGACCGGCTACACCTTC
TRBV18,few,NA,TRBJ1-5,CASSPAGGWGNQPQHF,TGTGCCAGCTCACCAGCGGGGGGTTGGGGCAATCAGCCCCAGCATTTT
TRBV29-1,NA,NA,TRBJ2-7,CSVGRANYEQYF,TGCAGCGTTGGGCGGGCCAACTACGAGCAGTACTTC
TRBV7-2,NA,NA,TRBJ2-6,CASSFRDSGANVLTF,TGTGCCAGCAGCTTCAGGGACTCTGGGGCCAACGTCCTGACTTTC
TRBV19,NA,NA,TRBJ2-7,CASSIMVQGAYEQYF,TGTGCCAGTAGTATAATGGTCCAGGGCGCCTACGAGCAGTACTTC
TRBV10-3,once,TRBD1,TRBJ1-6,CAIKRGLEGNSPLHF,TGTGCCATCAAAAGGGGGCTGGAGGGAAATTCACCCCTCCACTTT
TRBV19,NA,TRBD1,TRBJ1-2,CASQYRGGYTF,TGTGCCAGTCAGTACAGGGGCGGCTACACCTTC
TRBV19,NA,NA,TRBJ2-3,CASSHPGGGTDTQYF,TGTGCCAGTAGTCATCCTGGAGGGGGCACAGATACGCAGTATTTT
TRBV28,NA,NA,TRBJ2-7,CASSTQRVSYEQYF,TGTGCCAGCAGTACCCAGCGGGTCTCCTACGAGCAGTACTTC
TRBV14,few,TRBD1,TRBJ1-4,CASSTTGAGEKLFF,TGTGCCAGCAGCACGACAGGGGCAGGAGAAAAACTGTTTTTT
TRBV3-1/TRBV3-2,NA,NA,TRBJ2-5,CASSQDTGLSQYF,TGTGCCAGCAGCCAAGATACCGGACTATCCCAGTACTTC
TRBV2,NA,NA,TRBJ2-3,CASRKTSTMAVLQYF,TGTGCCAGCAGGAAGACTTCAACAATGGCGGTGTTGCAGTATTTT
TRBV20-1,NA,TRBD2,TRBJ2-3,CSASGASGSSDTQYF,TGCAGTGCTAGTGGGGCTAGCGGGAGTTCGGATACGCAGTATTTT
TRBV5-1,NA,NA,TRBJ2-5,CASSLQGLETQYF,TGCGCCAGCAGCCTCCAGGGGTTGGAGACCCAGTACTTC
TRBV10-2,NA,TRBD2,TRBJ2-2,CASSGLAGAGELFF,TGCGCCAGCAGTGGACTAGCGGGAGCCGGGGAGCTGTTTTTT
TRBV28,NA,NA,TRBJ1-2,CASNRVNYGYTF,TGTGCCAGCAACAGGGTGAACTATGGCTACACCTTC
TRBV4-3,NA,NA,TRBJ1-2,CASSQDVEGPYGYTF,TGCGCCAGCAGCCAAGACGTTGAGGGTCCATATGGCTACACCTTC
TRBV5-1,NA,NA,TRBJ2-3,CASSLAHPQGPDTQYF,TGCGCCAGCAGCTTGGCCCACCCACAGGGCCCAGATACGCAGTATTTT
TRBV20-1,NA,TRBD2,TRBJ2-5,CSASSGGLQETQYF,TGCAGTGCTAGTTCCGGGGGGTTACAAGAGACCCAGTACTTC
TRBV29-1,NA,NA,TRBJ1-2,CSVAQGNYGYTF,TGCAGCGTCGCGCAGGGCAACTATGGCTACACCTTC
TRBV15,NA,TRBD1,TRBJ2-7,CATSRGGQSYEQYF,TGTGCCACCAGCAGAGGGGGACAGTCCTACGAGCAGTACTTC
TRBV7-2,NA,NA,TRBJ2-1,CASSLERLVGYNEQFF,TGTGCCAGCAGCTTAGAGCGGCTCGTCGGGTACAATGAGCAGTTCTTC
TRBV28,NA,NA,TRBJ1-6,CASSPLQITTLNSPLHF,TGTGCCAGCAGTCCCCTACAGATCACAACGCTAAATTCACCCCTCCACTTT
TRBV2,NA,NA,TRBJ2-7,CASRDSTYEQYF,TGTGCCAGCCGGGACTCCACCTACGAGCAGTACTTC
TRBV10-1,NA,NA,TRBJ1-1,CASSDDWGRTEAFF,TGCGCCAGCAGTGATGATTGGGGGCGGACTGAAGCTTTCTTT
TRBV21-1,NA,NA,TRBJ1-5,CASSKAGAGTGPGCSNQPQHF,TGTGCCAGCAGCAAAGCCGGCGCCGGGACAGGGCCGGGGTGCAGCAATCAGCCCCAGCATTTT
TRBV2,NA,NA,TRBJ2-7,CASSSQSYEQYF,TGTGCCAGCAGTTCGCAGTCCTACGAGCAGTACTTC
TRBV19,NA,NA,TRBJ2-1,CASSTEEARGEQFF,TGTGCCAGTAGTACAGAAGAGGCCCGGGGTGAGCAGTTCTTC
TRBV30,NA,NA,TRBJ2-3,CAWTQRADTQYF,TGTGCCTGGACTCAGAGGGCAGATACGCAGTATTTT
TRBV14,NA,NA,TRBJ2-5,CASSQDGAIRETQYF,TGTGCCAGCAGCCAAGATGGGGCCATCCGCGAGACCCAGTACTTC
TRBV19,NA,TRBD1,TRBJ1-2,CASSPQLGQGNGYTF,TGTGCCAGTAGTCCCCAGTTGGGACAGGGAAATGGCTACACCTTC
TRBV6-5,once,NA,TRBJ2-2,CASSYEHTGELFF,TGTGCCAGCAGTTACGAGCACACCGGGGAGCTGTTTTTT
TRBV2,NA,NA,TRBJ1-6,CASSIRETLSPLHF,TGTGCCAGCAGCATCAGGGAAACGCTCTCACCCCTCCACTTT
TRBV6-5,NA,NA,TRBJ1-5,CASSSDRQYQPQHF,TGTGCCAGCAGTTCCGACAGACAGTATCAGCCCCAGCATTTT
TRBV18,few,NA,TRBJ2-3,CASSPRQGITDTQYF,TGTGCCAGCTCACCACGGCAGGGGATCACAGATACGCAGTATTTT
TRBV18,NA,NA,TRBJ1-1,CASSPEILNTEAFF,TGTGCCAGCTCACCGGAGATCCTGAACACTGAAGCTTTCTTT
TRBV4-1,NA,TRBD2,TRBJ2-1,CASSSPTSGRVGEQFF,TGCGCCAGCAGCTCCCCGACTAGCGGGAGGGTGGGTGAGCAGTTCTTC
TRBV5-6,NA,NA,TRBJ1-2,CASSSLGREGSYGYTF,TGTGCCAGCAGCTCACTCGGCAGGGAGGGATCCTATGGCTACACCTTC
TRBV28,NA,TRBD2,TRBJ2-3,CASRPYGGGAGDTQYF,TGTGCCAGCAGGCCCTATGGCGGGGGGGCTGGAGATACGCAGTATTTT
TRBV6-5,NA,TRBD1,TRBJ2-1,CASSSDRGLSYNEQFF,TGTGCCAGCAGTTCGGACAGGGGTCTCTCCTACAATGAGCAGTTCTTC
TRBV19,NA,NA,TRBJ1-1,CASNNPGHLNTEAFF,TGTGCCAGTAACAACCCGGGACATCTGAACACTGAAGCTTTCTTT
TRBV2,NA,NA,TRBJ1-1,CASSEQGLNTEAFF,TGTGCCAGCAGTGAACAGGGGCTGAACACTGAAGCTTTCTTT
TRBV5-3,NA,NA,TRBJ1-3,CARSRAGNTIYF,TGTGCCAGGTCGAGAGCTGGAAACACCATATATTTT
TRBV5-1,NA,NA,TRBJ2-7,CASSDRSYF,TGCGCCAGCAGCGATCGGTCCTACTTC
TRBV7-8,NA,NA,TRBJ1-6,CASSLYSLVILENSPLHF,TGTGCCAGCAGCTTATATTCCCTCGTGATACTTGAAAATTCACCCCTCCACTTT
TRBV18,few,TRBD2,TRBJ2-3,CASSLSSGRGTDTQYF,TGTGCCAGCTCACTGTCCAGCGGGAGGGGCACAGATACGCAGTATTTT
TRBV7-3,NA,NA,TRBJ2-7,CASSLLGGPSYEQYF,TGTGCCAGCAGCTTATTGGGGGGTCCCTCCTACGAGCAGTACTTC
TRBV11-2,NA,TRBD2,TRBJ2-5,CASSLGASGRETQYF,TGTGCCAGCAGCTTAGGAGCTAGCGGGAGGGAGACCCAGTACTTC
TRBV6-2/TRBV6-3,NA,NA,TRBJ1-5,CASSYSGLSNQPQHF,TGTGCCAGCAGTTACTCTGGACTCTCCAATCAGCCCCAGCATTTT
TRBV5-6,NA,TRBD1,TRBJ2-7,CASSLGPTGYEQYF,TGTGCCAGCAGCTTGGGCCCGACAGGGTACGAGCAGTACTTC
TRBV25-1,once,NA,TRBJ2-2,CASNEGVSAGELFF,TGTGCCAGCAATGAGGGAGTCAGTGCCGGGGAGCTGTTTTTT